This TCR beta chain came from a study of T cell responses to AZD1222 COVID-19 vaccine (dated by TCRdb to the early 2020s). Turning to the overall study: A total of over 230 trial participants underwent TCR sequencing, of whom 207 received two doses of AZD1222 and about 25 received two doses of the MenACWY control vaccine. Trial participants were enrolled into age subgroups of 18-55, 56-69 and 70-plus years, which contained roughly 150, 30 and 60 TCR-sequenced participants, respectively.

The sample's time point, from its label and the paper: baseline before first vaccination. This specimen's treatment or condition label, interpreted: meningococcal conjugate vaccine given as trial control. The vaccinee samples were drawn from two UK trials, COV001 and COV002, one of which was a single-blind randomized controlled phase 2/3 trial testing AZD1222 (ChAdOx1 nCoV-19) in healthy adults. For TCRbeta chain sequencing, PBMC samples from trial participants were taken at day 0 and at day 28 after the second dose. The CDR3 holds 17 amino acids from the cysteine to the phenylalanine. Only the CDR3 portion is preserved as DNA: 51 bases, with reading frame beginning at the first base. The CDR3 regions of human TCRbeta chains were analyzed by immunosequencing. The authors' analysis ran thus. TCRs in the repertoires were matched against a reference library of SARS-CoV-2-specific TCRs that had been generated with the MIRA antigen-specificity platform. Breadth was defined as the fraction of unique TCRs that were SARS-CoV-2-associated, and depth was defined as the fraction of total T cells that were SARS-CoV-2-associated. Using the MIRA data, every spike-specific TCR was mapped to the spike region that the TCR reacted to and assigned to either a CD4 or a CD8 class. Log10-transformed breadth and depth values were compared by one-way ANOVA with Sidak's multiple comparisons tests. TCRdb carries this immuneACCESS record with in-frame sequences only. Its versions omit some clonotypes, under half of them owing to an unresolved V gene in the studies checked, with the rest unexplained. That table supplies the V and J calls and clone size; D and trimming were determined from the DNA. For this sample the table gives approximately 81,000 clones, of which 85% to 95% were detected only once. The ten most abundant clones make up 4.5% of the sample.

In regard to this clone: Its antigen is unknown. Base qualities are missing; no much larger clone stands one base away.

Paper-wide results and their limitations: Reportedly, close to half of the unique spike-specific TCRs recognized epitopes lying outside the regions that are mutated in the B.1.351 and B.1.1.7 variants. Vaccine-associated CD4 TCRs spanned the whole spike protein, with dominant responses in regions 160-218 and 743-854. Because no samples from the day 14 peak response were available, repertoires could be characterized only after the peak T cell response. Only five or six AZD1222 recipients were SARS-CoV-2 seropositive at baseline, limiting conclusions about previously exposed vaccinees. Most participants were white British and females outnumbered males, and the authors suggested that clonal diversity may have been underestimated. The 56-69-year group was small, and its depth increase did not reach significance, likely because of low power. Spike-specific TCR breadth and depth rose significantly after two AZD1222 doses compared with day 0 and with MenACWY recipients.

The chain was built from TRBV21-1 and TRBJ2-1. TRBV21-1 is deemed a pseudogene. Material: peripheral blood, obtained on day 0 of MenACWY control vaccination. This clonotype originated in an adult in good health. The DNA is as follows: TGTGCCAGCAGCACAAAAGGAACGGGACCCCTCTACAATGAGCAGTTCTTC. It encodes CASSTKGTGPLYNEQFF.